One sample yielded the 28 T cell receptor beta chains listed below, sequenced in a study of blood T cell repertoires in COVID-19 (dated by TCRdb to between 2020 and 2021). The protocol used for the library was the immunoSEQ multiplex PCR assay. TCRdb re-hosts the immuneACCESS table, in-frame sequences only. Its copies lack some clones; in the studies checked, an unresolved V gene accounts for under half of them, and the cause for the rest is not known. The sample table lists 170,000 or so clones, roughly 89% of them with a count of one. The ten largest clones represent around 13% of the sample. The material sequenced was peripheral blood. The receptor set was obtained from a woman in her seventies with COVID-19, enrolled during active disease.

This clone was seen a handful of times. The genes are TRBV7-8 and TRBJ1-2; D ambiguous. With 1 base removed from V and 8 bases from J, the gap between germline ends came to 11 bases. From germline, CDR1 is SGHVS and CDR2 FQNEAQ. CDR3 length: 13 residues. Here the CDR3 reads CASSLDRVFGYTF. For the CDR3, the DNA is TGTGCCAGCAGCTTAGATCGAGTATTCGGCTACACCTTC.

This chain connects TRBV6-2 or TRBV6-3 to TRBJ2-1; TRBD2 matches at 13 bases. In germline, CDR1 is MNHEY, CDR2 SVGEGT. This CDR3 spans 17 amino acids. The V gene end was trimmed by 0 bases and the J gene end by 3 bases; junction bases not matched to a gene: 2. This CDR3 is CASSYSGTSGIYNEQFF. CDR3 nucleotides: TGTGCCAGCAGTTACTCGGGGACTAGCGGGATCTACAATGAGCAGTTCTTC.

This chain joins TRBV6-5 and TRBJ2-1; D is uncertain. Germline V lookup: CDR1 MNHEY, CDR2 SVGAGI. V shed 6 bases and J shed 15 bases, with 21 bases lying between them. The CDR3 spans 13 residues. CDR3 loop: CASRGLSVGVGFF. The DNA of the CDR3 is TGTGCCAGCAGAGGTTTAAGCGTCGGAGTCGGGTTCTTC.

This clone was observed a handful of times. The chain combines TRBV28 with TRBJ1-5; the match to TRBD1 covers 7 bases. V lost 6 bases to trimming and J lost 5 bases; unmatched junction nucleotides: 7. The CDR3 length is 14 residues. Germline V gene data show CDR1 as MDHEN and CDR2 as SYDVKM. The DNA of the CDR3 is TGTGCCAGCAGGTGGGACAGCCTCTATCAGCCCCAGCATTTT. Its protein is CASRWDSLYQPQHF.

The chain links TRBV7-2 to TRBJ1-3, with D perhaps matching TRBD1 (5 bases). Trimming left V 0 bases short and J 4 bases short, with 13 bases between. Germline loops: CDR1 SGHTA, CDR2 FQGNSA. This CDR3 has 16 amino acids. The CDR3 sequence is CASSLADILGGNTIYF. The CDR3 bases are TGTGCCAGCAGCTTAGCGGACATCTTGGGGGGAAACACCATATATTTT.

This chain uses TRBV28 with TRBJ2-7; D call uncertain. The CDR3 spans 13 residues. Per germline, CDR1 MDHEN and CDR2 SYDVKM. Trimming removed 4 bases from V and 7 bases from J, with 14 bases in between. The CDR3 is CASSSAYPREQYF. Here the CDR3 DNA reads TGTGCCAGCAGTTCGGCTTATCCGAGGGAGCAGTACTTC.

The chain employs TRBV20-1 and TRBJ2-4, with D maybe TRBD1 (7 bases). The CDR3 has 15 residues. V lost 3 bases and J 1 base, leaving 13 bases between the germline ends. CDR1 is DFQATT and CDR2 is SNEGSKA in the germline V gene (reference sequence). This CDR3 reads CSASWRGQAKNIQYF. The CDR3 coding sequence is TGCAGTGCTAGTTGGCGGGGACAGGCCAAAAACATTCAGTACTTC.

The chain combines TRBV11-3 with TRBJ2-7; 8 bases align to TRBD1. Germline assignment: CDR1 SGHNT and CDR2 YENEEA. This CDR3 has 15 residues. J was trimmed by 2 bases and V by 3 bases; bases with no gene match: 6. CDR3 in DNA: TGTGCCAGCAGCTTTGGGACAGGACTCACCTACGAGCAGTACTTC. Its protein is CASSFGTGLTYEQYF. Full variable domain (rest looked up from reference TRBV11-3 and TRBJ2-7): EAGVVQSPRYKIIEKKQPVAFWCNPISGHNTLYWYLQNLGQGPELLIRYENEEAVDDSQLPKDRFSAERLKGVDSTLKIQPAELGDSAVYLCASSFGTGLTYEQYFGPGTRLTVT.

The chain carries TRBV29-1 and TRBJ1-2, with a possible D match to TRBD1 (6 bases). Trimming took off 5 bases at V and 2 bases at J, with 12 bases between the two ends. Per germline, CDR1 SQVTM and CDR2 ANQGSEA. This CDR3 is built from 13 residues. The CDR3 loop reads CSVSRGGNYGYTF. Here the CDR3 DNA reads TGCAGCGTTAGCAGGGGAGGGAACTATGGCTACACCTTC.

The chain links TRBV6-5 to TRBJ2-7, with 7 bases identical to TRBD2. J lost 5 bases, V lost 10 bases, and 11 bases had no gene match. From germline, CDR1 is MNHEY and CDR2 SVGAGI. The CDR3 spans 13 residues. CDR3 nucleotide sequence: TGTGCCACACTACGCGGGAGATTTGACGAGCAGTACTTC. Its translation: CATLRGRFDEQYF.

The chain links TRBV7-2 to TRBJ1-5; 9 bases are shared with TRBD1. V lost 4 bases and J lost 4; bases outside the gene matches: 5. This CDR3 is 15 amino acids long. Germline V gene sequence: CDR1 SGHTA, CDR2 FQGNSA. CDR3 sequence reads: CASSYYGQGNQPQHF. DNA for the CDR3: TGTGCCAGCAGCTATTACGGACAGGGGAATCAGCCCCAGCATTTT. The variable domain in full, with the rest retrieved from reference TRBV7-2 and TRBJ1-5, is GAGVSQSPSNKVTEKGKDVELRCDPISGHTALYWYRQSLGQGLEFLIYFQGNSAPDKSGLPSDRFSAERTGGSVSTLTIQRTQQEDSAVYLCASSYYGQGNQPQHFGDGTRLSIL.

The V call is TRBV7-3, the J call TRBJ2-1, with D maybe TRBD2 (5 bases). Trimming pared 0 bases from V and 4 bases from J, leaving 16 bases between. The V gene's germline CDR1 is SGHTA and CDR2 FQGTGA. The CDR3 is 17 residues long. CDR3 bases: TGTGCCAGCAGCTTAACGTACATAGGCGGGCCGTACAATGAGCAGTTCTTC. This gives the protein CASSLTYIGGPYNEQFF.

CDR3: CASGLAPGTSPWEQYF. For the CDR3, the DNA is TGTGCTAGTGGTTTGGCCCCCGGGACTAGCCCGTGGGAGCAGTACTTC. V gene TRBV12-5 combines with J gene TRBJ2-7; 9 bases agree with TRBD2. Trimming removed 1 base from V and 7 bases from J; junction bases left unmatched: 11. This CDR3 contains 16 residues. The germline gives CDR1 LGHNT, CDR2 FRNRAP.

This sequence joins TRBV4-2 and TRBJ2-3; 7 nucleotides agree with TRBD2. Trimming took 0 bases from V and 5 from J; bases not matched to a gene: 5. Germline loops: CDR1 LGHNA, CDR2 YNFKEQ. The CDR3 consists of 15 residues. CDR3 bases: TGTGCCAGCAGCCAAGATTTGGGGGAGGGAGATACGCAGTATTTT. It specifies CASSQDLGEGDTQYF.

The rearrangement joins TRBV19 to TRBJ2-7; 10 nucleotides line up with TRBD2. Germline CDR1 is LNHDA and CDR2 is SQIVND (reference sequence). CDR3 length equals 15 residues. The junction had 7 bases not matched to a gene; V was cut back by 6 bases and J by 2 bases. The CDR3 DNA follows: TGTGCCAGTAGCTTTAGCGGGAGGCCCCCCTACGAGCAGTACTTC. Translated: CASSFSGRPPYEQYF.

J is TRBJ1-4 and V is TRBV5-6; TRBD1 matches 7 bases. The CDR3 length is 14 residues. The germline gives CDR1 SGHDT, CDR2 YYEEEE. With 3 bases clipped from V and 8 bases from J, the junction kept 7 bases outside the gene matches. The CDR3 reads CASSSTGVLEKLFF. The CDR3 DNA sequence: TGTGCCAGCAGCTCAACAGGGGTATTGGAAAAACTGTTTTTT.

This clone was seen only once. V usage is TRBV18 and J usage is TRBJ2-3, with D possibly matching TRBD1 (6 bases). Germline V gene data show CDR1 as KGHSH and CDR2 as LQKENI. The CDR3 is 15 amino acids. Trimming shortened V by 3 bases and J by 2 bases, and 12 bases separated the two germline ends. The CDR3 bases are TGTGCCAGCTCACCTTGGACAGATGTCACAGATACGCAGTATTTT. It yields the protein CASSPWTDVTDTQYF.

The DNA of the CDR3 is TGTGCCAGCAGCCCCGAGGGACAGAACTCCTACGAGCAGTACTTC. This sequence encodes CASSPEGQNSYEQYF. This chain uses TRBV9 with TRBJ2-7; 7 positions agree with TRBD1. The CDR3 consists of 15 residues. With V trimmed by 4 bases and J by 0 bases, 7 bases remained unmatched. From germline, CDR1 is SGDLS and CDR2 YYNGEE. The whole variable domain, remainder taken from reference TRBV9 and TRBJ2-7, is DSGVTQTPKHLITATGQRVTLRCSPRSGDLSVYWYQQSLDQGLQFLIQYYNGEERAKGNILERFSAQQFPDLHSELNLSSLELGDSALYFCASSPEGQNSYEQYFGPGTRLTVT.

The CDR3 protein is CASSHDRVSEAFF. CDR3 bases: TGTGCCAGCAGCCACGACAGGGTCAGTGAAGCTTTCTTT. The genes are TRBV3-1 (or the pseudogene TRBV3-2) and TRBJ1-1; 7 bases match TRBD1. Per the germline V gene, CDR1 is LGHDT and CDR2 is YNNKEL (reference sequence). V dropped 3 bases and J dropped 7; count of bases not matched to a gene: 5. The length of the CDR3 is 13 residues.

The table lists this clone with a count of one. The gene calls are TRBV2 and TRBJ2-6, with TRBD1 as a possible D gene (6 bases). Germline V lookup: CDR1 SNHLY, CDR2 FYNNEI. The CDR3 spans 15 residues. Trimming stripped 8 bases from V and 4 bases from J, with 15 bases between. The CDR3 protein is CASGAPTGGANVLTF. Here the CDR3 DNA reads TGTGCCAGCGGCGCCCCAACAGGGGGGGCCAACGTCCTGACTTTC.

The chain couples TRBV4-3 to TRBJ2-5; weak D call: TRBD2 (5 bases). This CDR3 spans 15 amino acids. V was trimmed by 0 bases and J by 5 bases, leaving 13 bases between them. CDR1 and CDR2 (germline): LGHNA, YSLEER. The DNA of the CDR3 is TGCGCCAGCAGCCAAGACGACCGGGATGGGGAGACCCAGTACTTC. Protein: CASSQDDRDGETQYF.

The rearrangement links TRBV5-5 to TRBJ2-5; the D gene is possibly TRBD2 (5 bases). There are 13 residues in the CDR3. V gave up 0 bases and J gave up 5 bases, with 8 bases separating them. Looked up from germline, CDR1 is SGHKS and CDR2 is YYEKEE (reference sequence). The CDR3, as DNA: TGTGCCAGCAGCTTGGCCTGGAGGGAGACCCAGTACTTC. This gives the protein CASSLAWRETQYF. Supplemented by reference TRBV5-5 and TRBJ2-5, the full variable domain reads DAGVTQSPTHLIKTRGQQVTLRCSPISGHKSVSWYQQVLGQGPQFIFQYYEKEERGRGNFPDRFSARQFPNYSSELNVNALLLGDSALYLCASSLAWRETQYFGPGTRLLVL.

This chain uses TRBV13 with TRBJ1-1; 9 bases line up with TRBD1. V shed 5 bases, J shed 6 bases, and the junction held 7 bases outside the gene matches. In germline, CDR1 is PRHDT, CDR2 FYEKMQ (reference sequence). The CDR3 sequence is 14 residues long. CDR3 DNA: TGTGCCAGCAGCCCCCGGGACAGGGTTGCTGAAGCTTTCTTT. Protein sequence: CASSPRDRVAEAFF.

Written as DNA, the CDR3 is TGCAGTTCGGGACAGGGCGGCTACACCTTC. Its protein is CSSGQGGYTF. The chain couples TRBV20-1 to TRBJ1-2; TRBD1 aligns across 9 bases. The CDR3 length is 10 residues. The germline V gene encodes CDR1 DFQATT and CDR2 SNEGSKA (reference sequence). The junction had 3 bases not matched to a gene; V was cut back by 8 bases and J by 8 bases.

This clone occurred a few times. The V and J genes are TRBV2 and TRBJ2-7; the match to TRBD2 covers 12 bases. Germline-derived CDR1 and CDR2 are SNHLY and FYNNEI. The CDR3 loop spans 16 amino acids. V lost 9 bases, J lost 0 bases, and 9 bases stayed unmatched. The CDR3 coding sequence is TGTGCCAGTACTGGACTAGCGGGACGAAGCTCCTACGAGCAGTACTTC. Its protein product is CASTGLAGRSSYEQYF.

This rearrangement joins TRBV11-2 to TRBJ1-4; 7 bases are shared with TRBD1. The CDR3 is 15 residues long. V lost 0 bases, J lost 7 bases, and 5 bases stayed unmatched. The germline gives CDR1 SGHAT, CDR2 FQNNGV. The CDR3 bases are TGTGCCAGCAGCTTAGAAGGGACAGATCGTGAAAAACTGTTTTTT. Its translation is CASSLEGTDREKLFF. The whole variable domain, filled in from reference TRBV11-2 and TRBJ1-4, reads EAGVAQSPRYKIIEKRQSVAFWCNPISGHATLYWYQQILGQGPKLLIQFQNNGVVDDSQLPKDRFSAERLKGVDSTLKIQPAKLEDSAVYLCASSLEGTDREKLFFGSGTQLSVL.

This sequence joins TRBV3-1 (or the pseudogene TRBV3-2) and TRBJ1-5; a weak D match, TRBD1 (5 bases). The CDR3 runs to 15 residues. Germline CDR1 LGHDT, CDR2 YNNKEL (reference sequence). Trimming cost V 0 bases and J 5 bases, with 11 bases left between them. The CDR3 nucleotides are TGTGCCAGCAGCCAAGATTGGGGCCGTGATCAGCCCCAGCATTTT. Translation gives CASSQDWGRDQPQHF.

The gene calls are TRBV7-9 and TRBJ2-3, with D perhaps TRBD1 (5 bases). The length of the CDR3 is 14 residues. Trimming removed 5 bases at V and 1 base at J, with 10 bases between. Germline CDR1 is SEHNR and CDR2 is FQNEAQ (reference sequence). CDR3 loop: CASSATVGTDTQYF. DNA of the CDR3: TGTGCCAGCAGCGCGACAGTGGGCACAGATACGCAGTATTTT.